This is a list of T cell receptor beta chains from one sample in a study of CXCR3-negative and CXCR3-positive naive CD8 T cells. TCRdb reprocessed the 5' RACE reads and keeps a single row for each CDR3 protein, giving no DNA. The table counts some 150,000 distinct CDR3 sequences; 0.4% to 0.5% lies in the top ten. The sequencing input was naive CXCR3+ CD8+ T cells from blood. The receptors derive from a human donor in good health. Some clones in this sample may be carry-over from other donors' samples. Each CDR3 is given with its conserved first and last residue.

V	J	CDR3
TRBV18	TRBJ2-2	CASSPSTTGAGELFF
TRBV7-2	TRBJ2-1	CASSFLPGQGANEQFF
TRBV28	TRBJ2-7	CASSPLSGGAGYEQYF
TRBV28	TRBJ2-7	CASSLFSTSYEQYF
TRBV10-1	TRBJ2-7	CASSESASANSEQYF
TRBV5-1	TRBJ1-2	CASSLVQGGYGYTF
TRBV12-3/TRBV12-4	TRBJ2-1	CASSFTGTTDEQFF
TRBV29-1	TRBJ1-2	CSVLHRDGFLDYTF
TRBV4-1	TRBJ1-6	CASSQVAGVSPLHF
TRBV29-1	TRBJ2-2	CSKTDGTGELFF
TRBV9	TRBJ1-2	CASSVAEENYGYTF
TRBV4-3	TRBJ2-7	CASSPALGGAYEQYF
TRBV13	TRBJ2-1	CASSPGLADVFGEQFF
TRBV4-1	TRBJ2-7	CASSDGTGEAYEQYF
TRBV29-1	TRBJ1-2	CSVVSTANYGYTF
TRBV29-1	TRBJ2-7	CSVVGRGGSYEQYF
TRBV19	TRBJ2-3	CASSTRTADTQYF
TRBV7-3	TRBJ2-7	CASSLRPGLAPPGTSYEQYF
TRBV28	TRBJ2-1	CASSPRVEGEQFF
TRBV5-5	TRBJ2-7	CASSPPGQLTYEQYF
TRBV28	TRBJ2-7	CASSFGLAATYEQYF
TRBV7-6	TRBJ2-1	CASSSLAGNFYNEQSF
TRBV21-1	TRBJ2-3	CASSNSGGARGRADTQYF
TRBV5-1	TRBJ2-5	CASSFTQQGKYQETQYF
TRBV4-1	TRBJ2-2	CASSLTSGYTGELFF
TRBV21-1	TRBJ2-5	CASSKDPGGPQETQYF
TRBV7-9	TRBJ2-5	CASSSTGGREETQYF
TRBV29-1	TRBJ2-5	CSVHPIGGQETQYF
TRBV15	TRBJ2-2	CATSSDSKATGELFF
TRBV4-2	TRBJ2-1	CASSQEEQLDNEQFF
TRBV2	TRBJ2-7	CASSGMRDTNYEQYF
TRBV12-3/TRBV12-4	TRBJ1-1	CASSLVGFGRKNTEAFF
TRBV11-1	TRBJ2-1	CASSLDVLRAAYNEQFF
TRBV12-3/TRBV12-4	TRBJ1-5	CASSITGNQPQHF
TRBV5-1	TRBJ2-5	CASSLVWGHQETQYF
TRBV15	TRBJ2-3	CATSRERDTQYF
TRBV12-3/TRBV12-4	TRBJ2-7	CASSPQAGGYEQYF
TRBV20-1	TRBJ1-5	CSARLGTGKQPQHF
TRBV7-8	TRBJ2-3	CASRNTPGPSTDTQYF
TRBV6-5	TRBJ2-1	CASSYSPLRLVYRGGSYNEQFF
TRBV5-1	TRBJ2-6	CASSLVELLLSGANVLTF
TRBV6-5	TRBJ2-1	CASSLGLAGGGMYNEQFF
TRBV4-3	TRBJ2-2	CASSQRHTGELFF
TRBV28	TRBJ1-1	CASSQVGVNTEAFF
TRBV7-9	TRBJ1-2	CASRAWGENYGYTF
TRBV4-1	TRBJ2-7	CASSQDWSNVWEQYF
TRBV2	TRBJ1-5	CASRTYRGRNQPQHF
TRBV29-1	TRBJ1-1	CSIEGGRGLKTEAFF
TRBV11-2	TRBJ2-2	CASSLHSLNTGELFF
TRBV25-1	TRBJ2-3	CASSGPSDTQYF
TRBV7-6	TRBJ2-7	CASSFGQGLASYEQYF